The clone carrying this TCR beta chain was recorded once. Its antigen is currently unknown. This table comes from immunoSEQ multiplex PCR, and its TCRdb copy is limited to in-frame clones, with some not included. This table has roughly 180,000 clones, more than 75% appearing once. This specimen belongs to a study of T cell responses to AZD1222 COVID-19 vaccine. Study conclusions and caveats: Clonal diversity was possibly underestimated; the donors were predominantly white British and more often female.

The ends were cut back, 11 bases at V and 2 bases at J, with 9 bases in the middle. Germline V lookup: CDR1 MDHEN, CDR2 SYDVKM. CDR3 length equals 12 residues. The gene calls are TRBV28 and TRBJ2-2; D possibly uses TRBD1 or TRBD2 (5 bases each). This sequence was found in an adult in good health. This sample comprised peripheral blood, obtained on day 0 of MenACWY control vaccination. The CDR3: CAGGGNTGELFF. In DNA form, the CDR3 reads TGTGCCGGGGGTGGTAACACCGGGGAGCTGTTTTTT. The complete variable domain, with remaining parts taken from reference TRBV28 and TRBJ2-2, reads DVKVTQSSRYLVKRTGEKVFLECVQDMDHENMFWYRQDPGLGLRLIYFSYDVKMKEKGDIPEGYSVSREKKERFSLILESASTNQTSMYLCAGGGNTGELFFGEGSRLTVL.